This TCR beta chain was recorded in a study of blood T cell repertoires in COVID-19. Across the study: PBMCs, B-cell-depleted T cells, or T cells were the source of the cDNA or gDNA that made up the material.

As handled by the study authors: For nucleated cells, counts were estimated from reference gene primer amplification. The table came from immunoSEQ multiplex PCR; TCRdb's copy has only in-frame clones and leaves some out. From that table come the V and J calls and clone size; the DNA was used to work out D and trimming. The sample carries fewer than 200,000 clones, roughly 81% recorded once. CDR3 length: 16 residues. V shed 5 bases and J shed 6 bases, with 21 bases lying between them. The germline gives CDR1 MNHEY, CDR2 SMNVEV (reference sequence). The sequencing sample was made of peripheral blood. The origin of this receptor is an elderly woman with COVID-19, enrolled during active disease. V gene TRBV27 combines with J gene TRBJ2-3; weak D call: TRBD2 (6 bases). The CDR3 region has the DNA TGTGCCAGCAGTCCGGGACTGTCCTTCGTTCTGGATACGCAGTATTTT. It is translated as CASSPGLSFVLDTQYF.